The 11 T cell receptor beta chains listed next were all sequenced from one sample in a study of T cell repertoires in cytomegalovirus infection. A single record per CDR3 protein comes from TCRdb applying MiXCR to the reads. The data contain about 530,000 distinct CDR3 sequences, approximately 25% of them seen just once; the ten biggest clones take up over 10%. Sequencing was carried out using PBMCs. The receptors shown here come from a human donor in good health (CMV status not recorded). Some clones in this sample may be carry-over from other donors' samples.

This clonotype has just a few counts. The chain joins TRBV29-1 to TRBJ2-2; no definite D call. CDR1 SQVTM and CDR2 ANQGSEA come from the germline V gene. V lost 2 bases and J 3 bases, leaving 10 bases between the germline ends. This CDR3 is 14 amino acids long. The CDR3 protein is CSVEKLRDTGELFF. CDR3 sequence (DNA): TGCAGCGTTGAAAAGTTAAGGGACACCGGGGAGCTGTTTTTT.

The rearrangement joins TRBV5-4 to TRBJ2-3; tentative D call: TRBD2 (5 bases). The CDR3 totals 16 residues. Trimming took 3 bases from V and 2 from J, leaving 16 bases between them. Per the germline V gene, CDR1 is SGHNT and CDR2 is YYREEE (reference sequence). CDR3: CASSSPGLFLTDTQYF. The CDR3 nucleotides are TGTGCCAGCAGCTCCCCAGGACTTTTTCTCACAGATACGCAGTATTTT.

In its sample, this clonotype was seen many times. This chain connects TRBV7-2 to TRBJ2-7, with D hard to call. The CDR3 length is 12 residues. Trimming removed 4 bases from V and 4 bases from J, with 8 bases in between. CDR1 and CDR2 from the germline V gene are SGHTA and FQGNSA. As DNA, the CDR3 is TGTGCCAGCAGCTACCCCCCATACGAGCAGTACTTC. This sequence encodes CASSYPPYEQYF.

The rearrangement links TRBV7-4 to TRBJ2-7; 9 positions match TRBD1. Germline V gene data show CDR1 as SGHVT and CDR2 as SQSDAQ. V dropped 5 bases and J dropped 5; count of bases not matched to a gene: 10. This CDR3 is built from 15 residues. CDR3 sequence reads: CASSTPGQGFHEQYF. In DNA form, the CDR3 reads TGTGCCAGCAGCACTCCGGGACAGGGTTTCCACGAGCAGTACTTC.

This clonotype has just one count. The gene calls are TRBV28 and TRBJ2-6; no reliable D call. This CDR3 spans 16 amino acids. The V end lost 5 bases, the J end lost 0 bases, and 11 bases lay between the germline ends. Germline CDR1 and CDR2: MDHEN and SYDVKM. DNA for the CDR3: TGTGCCAGCAGTCCGCACCTCCTCTCTGGGGCCAACGTCCTGACTTTC. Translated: CASSPHLLSGANVLTF.

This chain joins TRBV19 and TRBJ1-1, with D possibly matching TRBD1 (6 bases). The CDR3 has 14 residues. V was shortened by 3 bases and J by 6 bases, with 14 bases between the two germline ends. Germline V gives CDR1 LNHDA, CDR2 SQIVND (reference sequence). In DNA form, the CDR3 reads TGTGCCAGTAGTATCCGGGGGCAGGGCGCTGAAGCTTTCTTT. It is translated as CASSIRGQGAEAFF.

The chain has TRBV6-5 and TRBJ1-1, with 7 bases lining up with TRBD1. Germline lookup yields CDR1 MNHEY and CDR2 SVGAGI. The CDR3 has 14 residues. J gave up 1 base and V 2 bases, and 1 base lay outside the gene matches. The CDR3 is CASSYRTGNTEAFF. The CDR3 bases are TGTGCCAGCAGTTACCGGACAGGGAACACTGAAGCTTTCTTT.

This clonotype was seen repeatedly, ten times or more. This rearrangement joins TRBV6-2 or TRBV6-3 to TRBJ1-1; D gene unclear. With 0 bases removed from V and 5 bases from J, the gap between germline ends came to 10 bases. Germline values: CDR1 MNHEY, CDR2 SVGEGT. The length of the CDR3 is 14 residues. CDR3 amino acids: CASSYSGGRTEAFF. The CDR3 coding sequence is TGTGCCAGCAGTTACTCGGGAGGGAGGACTGAAGCTTTCTTT.

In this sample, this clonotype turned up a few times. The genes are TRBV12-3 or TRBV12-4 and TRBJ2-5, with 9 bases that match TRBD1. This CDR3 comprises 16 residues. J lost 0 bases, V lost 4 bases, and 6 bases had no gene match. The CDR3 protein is CASSSTGGPYQETQYF. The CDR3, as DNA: TGTGCCAGCAGTTCAACAGGGGGCCCGTACCAAGAGACCCAGTACTTC.

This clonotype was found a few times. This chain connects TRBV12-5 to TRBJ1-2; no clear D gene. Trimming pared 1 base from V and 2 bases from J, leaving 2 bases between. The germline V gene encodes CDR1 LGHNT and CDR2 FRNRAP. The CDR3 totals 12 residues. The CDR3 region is CASGLENYGYTF. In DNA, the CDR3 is TGTGCTAGTGGTTTGGAAAACTATGGCTACACCTTC.

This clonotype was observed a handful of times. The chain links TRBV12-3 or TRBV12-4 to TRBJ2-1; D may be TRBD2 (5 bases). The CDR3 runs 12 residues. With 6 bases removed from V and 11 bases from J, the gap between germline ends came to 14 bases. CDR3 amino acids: CASRVGVQKQFF. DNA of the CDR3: TGTGCCAGCAGGGTCGGGGTTCAAAAGCAGTTCTTC.